One TCR beta chain is described in this entry. The protocol was immunoSEQ multiplex PCR, while the TCRdb copy is restricted to in-frame clones and leaves out a portion. Among 200,000 to 300,000 clones listed, 80% to 85% were seen once. The data belong to a study of Tregs in tolerant kidney transplant recipients. Trimming cost V 4 bases and J 6 bases, with 11 bases left between them. This CDR3 contains 12 residues. CDR1 SGHRS and CDR2 YFSETQ come from the germline V gene. The chain is built from TRBV5-1 and TRBJ2-7, with D possibly TRBD1 on 6 matching bases. Material: CD4+ T cells from blood. This TCR was sampled from a human donor in good health. The CDR3 DNA reads TGCGCCAGCAGCCTACAGGGTAGCGAGCAGTACTTC. The encoded protein is CASSLQGSEQYF. Looking up the rest from reference TRBV5-1 and TRBJ2-7 gives the full variable domain: KAGVTQTPRYLIKTRGQQVTLSCSPISGHRSVSWYQQTPGQGLQFLFEYFSETQRNKGNFPGRFSGRQFSNSRSEMNVSTLELGDSALYLCASSLQGSEQYFGPGTRLTVT.